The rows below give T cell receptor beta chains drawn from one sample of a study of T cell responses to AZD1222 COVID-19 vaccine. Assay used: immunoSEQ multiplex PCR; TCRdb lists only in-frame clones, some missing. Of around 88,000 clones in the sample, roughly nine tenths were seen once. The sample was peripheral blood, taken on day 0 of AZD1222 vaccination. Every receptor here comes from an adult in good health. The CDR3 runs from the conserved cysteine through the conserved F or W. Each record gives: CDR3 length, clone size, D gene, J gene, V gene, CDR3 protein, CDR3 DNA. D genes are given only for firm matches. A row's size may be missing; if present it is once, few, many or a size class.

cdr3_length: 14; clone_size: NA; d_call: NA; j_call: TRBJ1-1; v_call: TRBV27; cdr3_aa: CASSLARAYTEAFF; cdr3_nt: TGTGCCAGCAGTTTAGCCAGGGCCTACACTGAAGCTTTCTTT
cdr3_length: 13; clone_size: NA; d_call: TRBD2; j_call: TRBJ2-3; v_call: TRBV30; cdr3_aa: CAWSVAGADTQYF; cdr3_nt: TGTGCCTGGAGTGTAGCGGGGGCAGATACGCAGTATTTT
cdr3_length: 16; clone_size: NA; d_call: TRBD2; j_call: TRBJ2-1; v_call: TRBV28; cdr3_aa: CASKEGSGGAYNEQFF; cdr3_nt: TGTGCCAGCAAAGAGGGTAGCGGGGGGGCCTACAATGAGCAGTTCTTC
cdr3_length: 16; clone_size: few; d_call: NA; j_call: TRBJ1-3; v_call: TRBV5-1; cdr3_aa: CASSLTVKRAGNTIYF; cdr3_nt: TGCGCCAGCAGCTTAACAGTGAAAAGAGCCGGAAACACCATATATTTT
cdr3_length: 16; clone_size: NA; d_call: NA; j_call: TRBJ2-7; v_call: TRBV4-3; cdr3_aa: CASSQEGPGVTYEQYF; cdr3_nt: TGCGCCAGCAGCCAAGAGGGGCCGGGAGTGACCTACGAGCAGTACTTC
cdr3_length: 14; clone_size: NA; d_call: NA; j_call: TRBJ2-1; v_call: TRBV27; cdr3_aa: CASTTPGLRVRQFF; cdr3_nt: TGTGCCAGCACGACCCCGGGACTCCGGGTCAGGCAGTTCTTC
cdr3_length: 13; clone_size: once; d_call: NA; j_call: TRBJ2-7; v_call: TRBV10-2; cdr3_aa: CASSDSGTYEQYF; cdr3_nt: TGCGCCAGCAGTGATAGCGGAACCTACGAGCAGTACTTC
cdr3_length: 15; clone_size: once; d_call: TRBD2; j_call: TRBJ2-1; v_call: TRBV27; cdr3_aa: CASSFTSGSYNEQFF; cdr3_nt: TGTGCCAGCAGTTTCACTAGCGGGAGCTACAATGAGCAGTTCTTC
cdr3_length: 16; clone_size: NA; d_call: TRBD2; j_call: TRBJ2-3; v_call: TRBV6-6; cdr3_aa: CASSFFSGRFSDTQYF; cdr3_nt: TGTGCCAGCAGCTTTTTTAGCGGGAGGTTCTCAGATACGCAGTATTTT
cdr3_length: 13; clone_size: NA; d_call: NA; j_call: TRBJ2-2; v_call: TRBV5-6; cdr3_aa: CASSFWSTGELFF; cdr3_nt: TGTGCCAGCAGCTTCTGGTCCACCGGGGAGCTGTTTTTT
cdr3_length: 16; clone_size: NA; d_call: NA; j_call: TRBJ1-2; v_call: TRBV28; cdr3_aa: CASSLPKGGAGGGYTF; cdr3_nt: TGTGCCAGCAGTTTACCTAAGGGAGGGGCCGGTGGTGGCTACACCTTC
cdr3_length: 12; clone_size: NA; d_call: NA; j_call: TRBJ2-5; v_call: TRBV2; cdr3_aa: CASSGPGETQYF; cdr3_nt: TGTGCCAGCAGTGGGCCGGGAGAGACCCAGTACTTC
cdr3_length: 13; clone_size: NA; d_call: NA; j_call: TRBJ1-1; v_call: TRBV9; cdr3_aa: CASSTGPDTEAFF; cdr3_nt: TGTGCCAGCAGTACAGGGCCGGACACTGAAGCTTTCTTT
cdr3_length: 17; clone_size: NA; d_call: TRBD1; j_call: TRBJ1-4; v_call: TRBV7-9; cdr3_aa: CASSLLQGALANEKLFF; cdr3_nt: TGTGCCAGCAGCTTATTGCAGGGGGCGCTTGCTAATGAAAAACTGTTTTTT
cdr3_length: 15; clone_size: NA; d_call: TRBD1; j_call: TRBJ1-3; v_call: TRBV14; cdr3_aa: CASSGQAFSGNTIYF; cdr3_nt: TGTGCCAGCAGCGGACAGGCCTTTTCTGGAAACACCATATATTTT
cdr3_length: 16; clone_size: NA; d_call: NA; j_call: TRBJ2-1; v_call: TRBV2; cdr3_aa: CASSEIRQGSSVEQFF; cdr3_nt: TGTGCCAGCAGTGAAATTCGGCAGGGGTCTAGTGTTGAGCAGTTCTTC
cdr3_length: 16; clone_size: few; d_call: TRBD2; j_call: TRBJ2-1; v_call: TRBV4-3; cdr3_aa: CASSNSPSGIWDEQFF; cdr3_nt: TGCGCCAGCAGCAATAGCCCTAGCGGAATTTGGGATGAGCAGTTCTTC
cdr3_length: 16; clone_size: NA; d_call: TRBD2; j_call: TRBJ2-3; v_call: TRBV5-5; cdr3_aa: CASSQTSGLGGDTQYF; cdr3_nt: TGTGCCAGCAGCCAGACTAGCGGCCTTGGGGGAGATACGCAGTATTTT
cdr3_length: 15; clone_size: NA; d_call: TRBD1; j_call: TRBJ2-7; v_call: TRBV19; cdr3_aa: CASRRQGFVDYEQYF; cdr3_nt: TGTGCCAGTAGAAGACAGGGTTTCGTTGATTACGAGCAGTACTTC
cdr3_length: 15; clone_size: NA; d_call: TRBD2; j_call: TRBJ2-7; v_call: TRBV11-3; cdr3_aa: CASSSGTSGPEGQYF; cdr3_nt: TGTGCCAGCAGCTCCGGGACTAGCGGCCCTGAGGGGCAGTACTTC
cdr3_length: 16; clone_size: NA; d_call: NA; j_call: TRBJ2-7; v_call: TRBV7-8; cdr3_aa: CASSLALGPSSYEQYF; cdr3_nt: TGTGCCAGCAGCTTAGCGTTGGGTCCGAGCTCCTACGAGCAGTACTTC
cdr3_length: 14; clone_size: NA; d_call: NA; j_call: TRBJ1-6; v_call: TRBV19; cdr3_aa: CASKRQTDNSPLHF; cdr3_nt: TGTGCCAGTAAGAGACAGACCGATAATTCACCCCTCCACTTT
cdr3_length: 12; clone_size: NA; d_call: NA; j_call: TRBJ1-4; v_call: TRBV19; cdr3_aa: CASMGLGEKLFF; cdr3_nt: TGTGCCAGTATGGGACTCGGAGAAAAACTGTTTTTT
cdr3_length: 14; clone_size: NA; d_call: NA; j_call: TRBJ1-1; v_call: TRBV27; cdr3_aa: CASSSSGVGTEAFF; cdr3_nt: TGTGCCAGCAGTTCCTCAGGGGTAGGCACTGAAGCTTTCTTT
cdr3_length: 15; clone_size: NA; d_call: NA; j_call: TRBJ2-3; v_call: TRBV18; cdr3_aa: CASSLSPGVTDTQYF; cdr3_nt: TGTGCCAGCTCACTTTCCCCGGGGGTAACAGATACGCAGTATTTT
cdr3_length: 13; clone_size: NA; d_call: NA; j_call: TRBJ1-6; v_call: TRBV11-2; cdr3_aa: CASAQAPDSPLHF; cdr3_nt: TGTGCCAGCGCGCAGGCCCCAGATTCACCCCTCCACTTT
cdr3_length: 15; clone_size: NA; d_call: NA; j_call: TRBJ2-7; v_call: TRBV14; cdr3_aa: CASSQAYAPLYEQYF; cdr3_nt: TGTGCCAGCAGCCAAGCGTATGCCCCCCTCTACGAGCAGTACTTC
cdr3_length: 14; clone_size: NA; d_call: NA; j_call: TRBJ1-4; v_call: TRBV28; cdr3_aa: CASSDRGWDEKLFF; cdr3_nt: TGTGCCAGCAGCGACAGAGGTTGGGATGAAAAACTGTTTTTT
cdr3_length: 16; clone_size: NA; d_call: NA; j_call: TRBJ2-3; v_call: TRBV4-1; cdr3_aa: CASSQGWGVMGDTQYF; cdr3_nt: TGCGCCAGCAGCCAAGGCTGGGGAGTCATGGGAGATACGCAGTATTTT
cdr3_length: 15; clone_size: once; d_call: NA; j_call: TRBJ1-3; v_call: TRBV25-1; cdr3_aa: CASSGWGHSGNTIYF; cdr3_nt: TGTGCCAGCAGTGGGTGGGGGCACTCTGGAAACACCATATATTTT
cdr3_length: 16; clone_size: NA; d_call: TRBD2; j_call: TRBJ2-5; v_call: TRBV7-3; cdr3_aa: CASSLGTSGVQETQYF; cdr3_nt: TGTGCCAGCAGCCTAGGGACTAGCGGGGTCCAAGAGACCCAGTACTTC
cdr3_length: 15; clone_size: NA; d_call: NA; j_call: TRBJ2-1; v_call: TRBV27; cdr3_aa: CASSSFTQNYNEQFF; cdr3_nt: TGTGCCAGCAGTTCCTTCACACAAAATTACAATGAGCAGTTCTTC
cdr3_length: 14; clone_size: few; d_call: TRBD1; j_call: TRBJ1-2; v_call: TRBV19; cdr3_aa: CASRSQGANYGYTF; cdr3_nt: TGTGCCAGTAGGTCACAGGGGGCGAACTATGGCTACACCTTC
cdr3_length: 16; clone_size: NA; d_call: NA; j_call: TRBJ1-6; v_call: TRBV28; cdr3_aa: CASSKNGAGINSPLHF; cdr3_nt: TGTGCCAGCAGCAAAAACGGGGCGGGGATTAATTCACCCCTCCACTTT
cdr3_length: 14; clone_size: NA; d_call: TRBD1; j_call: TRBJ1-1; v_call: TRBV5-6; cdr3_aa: CASTPTGVGTEAFF; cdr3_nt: TGTGCCAGCACACCGACAGGGGTAGGCACTGAAGCTTTCTTT
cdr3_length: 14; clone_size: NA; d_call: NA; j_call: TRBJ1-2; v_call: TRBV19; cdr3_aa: CATSPPGTAEGYTF; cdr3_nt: TGTGCCACCAGCCCCCCGGGGACGGCGGAGGGCTACACCTTC
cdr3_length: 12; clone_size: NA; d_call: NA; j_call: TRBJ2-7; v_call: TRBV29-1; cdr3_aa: CSVDGGGLEQYF; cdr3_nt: TGCAGCGTTGATGGGGGGGGCCTCGAGCAGTACTTC
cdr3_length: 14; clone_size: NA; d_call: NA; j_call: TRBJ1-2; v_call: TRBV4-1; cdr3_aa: CASSQTDSSYGYTF; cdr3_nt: TGCGCCAGCAGCCAAACGGACAGCTCCTATGGCTACACCTTC
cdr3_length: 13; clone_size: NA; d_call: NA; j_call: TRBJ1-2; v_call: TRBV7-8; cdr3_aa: CASSLGLDYGYTF; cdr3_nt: TGTGCCAGCAGCTTAGGTTTGGACTATGGCTACACCTTC
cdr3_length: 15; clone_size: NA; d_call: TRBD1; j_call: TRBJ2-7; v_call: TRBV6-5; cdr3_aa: CASRYQRQGPYEQYF; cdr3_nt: TGTGCCAGCAGATATCAGCGACAGGGACCCTACGAGCAGTACTTC
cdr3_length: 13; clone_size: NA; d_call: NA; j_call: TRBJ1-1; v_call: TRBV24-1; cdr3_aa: CATSDRKGTEAFF; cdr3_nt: TGTGCCACCAGTGACCGTAAGGGTACTGAAGCTTTCTTT
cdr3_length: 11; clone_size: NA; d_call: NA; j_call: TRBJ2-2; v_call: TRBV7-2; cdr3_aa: CASSLEVELFF; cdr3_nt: TGTGCCAGCAGCTTAGAAGTGGAGCTGTTTTTT
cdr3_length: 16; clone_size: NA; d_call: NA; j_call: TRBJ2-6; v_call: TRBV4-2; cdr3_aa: CASSQDSPGQANVLTF; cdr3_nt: TGTGCCAGCAGCCAAGATTCCCCAGGGCAGGCCAACGTCCTGACTTTC
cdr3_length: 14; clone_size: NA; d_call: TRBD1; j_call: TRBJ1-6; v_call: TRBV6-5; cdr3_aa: CATERTGPNSPLHF; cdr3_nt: TGTGCCACCGAGAGGACAGGGCCTAATTCACCCCTCCACTTT
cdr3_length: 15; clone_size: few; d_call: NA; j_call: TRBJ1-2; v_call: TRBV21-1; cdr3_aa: CASSKFARVRYGYTF; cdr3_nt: TGTGCCAGCAGCAAATTTGCGAGGGTTCGGTATGGCTACACCTTC
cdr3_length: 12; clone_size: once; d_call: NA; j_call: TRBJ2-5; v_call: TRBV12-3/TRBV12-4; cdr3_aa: CASSFRVETQYF; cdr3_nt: TGTGCCAGCAGTTTCAGGGTAGAGACCCAGTACTTC
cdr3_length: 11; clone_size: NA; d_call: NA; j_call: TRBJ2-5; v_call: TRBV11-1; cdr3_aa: CASSHQETQYF; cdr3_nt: TGTGCCAGCAGCCACCAAGAGACCCAGTACTTC
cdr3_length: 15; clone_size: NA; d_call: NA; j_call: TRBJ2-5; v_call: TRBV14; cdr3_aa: CASSPNHWIQETQYF; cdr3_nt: TGTGCCAGCAGCCCGAACCACTGGATCCAAGAGACCCAGTACTTC
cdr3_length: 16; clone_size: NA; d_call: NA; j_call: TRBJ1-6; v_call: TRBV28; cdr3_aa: CASTRSGAFYNSPLHF; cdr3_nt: TGTGCCAGTACCAGGTCGGGTGCCTTCTATAATTCACCCCTCCACTTT